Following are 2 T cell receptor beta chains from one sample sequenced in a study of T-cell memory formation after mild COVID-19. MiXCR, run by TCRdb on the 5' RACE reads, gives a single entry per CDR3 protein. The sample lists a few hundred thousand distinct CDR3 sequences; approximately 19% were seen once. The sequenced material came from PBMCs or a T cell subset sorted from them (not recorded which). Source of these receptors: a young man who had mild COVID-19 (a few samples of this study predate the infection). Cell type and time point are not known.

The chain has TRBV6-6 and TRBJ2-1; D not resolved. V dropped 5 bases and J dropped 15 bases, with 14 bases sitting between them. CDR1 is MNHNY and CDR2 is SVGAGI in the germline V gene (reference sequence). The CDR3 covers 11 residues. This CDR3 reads CASSPGLVRFF. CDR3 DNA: TGTGCCAGCAGTCCCGGGTTAGTTCGGTTCTTC.

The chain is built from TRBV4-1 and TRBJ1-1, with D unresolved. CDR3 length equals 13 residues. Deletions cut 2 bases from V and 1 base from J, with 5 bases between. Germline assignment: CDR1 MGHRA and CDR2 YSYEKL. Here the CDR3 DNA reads TGCGCCAGCAGCCAAATTGGGAACACTGAAGCTTTCTTT. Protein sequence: CASSQIGNTEAFF.